Shown below are 18 T cell receptor beta chains from a single sample sequenced in a study of blood T cells in healthy people across ages. A sample-barcoded 5' primer and a J-beta primer mix were used in a second PCR of roughly 6 to 11 cycles. MiXCR, run by TCRdb on the 5' RACE reads, gives a single entry per CDR3 protein. Among about 760,000 distinct CDR3 sequences listed, approximately 53% were seen once. The sequencing input was blood. Every receptor here comes from a man aged 35-49 years in good health.

With respect to this clonotype: A junction boundary mismatches the germline segment, possibly from a read error. The J gene is TRBJ2-1, the V gene TRBV20-1, with TRBD2 as a possible D gene (5 bases). The DNA end lines up better with TRBJ2-7; the J call may be wrong. CDR3 length equals 14 residues. Germline V gives CDR1 DFQATT, CDR2 SNEGSKA (reference sequence). CDR3: CSARASRPYNEQYF. The CDR3 region has the DNA TGCAGTGCCAGAGCTAGCCGCCCCTACAATGAGCAGTACTTC.

The chain has TRBV28 and TRBJ2-3, with 9 nucleotides matching TRBD1. Trimming removed 5 bases from V and 5 bases from J; junction bases left unmatched: 8. This CDR3 spans 15 amino acids. Germline values: CDR1 MDHEN, CDR2 SYDVKM. The CDR3 DNA reads TGTGCCAGCAGTCTCGCGGGACAGGGCATAGATACGCAGTATTTT. It specifies CASSLAGQGIDTQYF.

The chain uses TRBV6-2 or TRBV6-3 and TRBJ1-2, with a weak D call TRBD1 (6 bases). Per the germline V gene, CDR1 is MNHEY and CDR2 is SVGEGT. Trimming took 0 bases from V and 0 from J, leaving 14 bases between them. The CDR3 consists of 17 residues. The CDR3 loop reads CASSYSTGDTSNYGYTF. In DNA, the CDR3 is TGTGCCAGCAGTTACTCGACAGGAGATACGTCTAACTATGGCTACACCTTC.

This rearrangement joins TRBV29-1 to TRBJ1-1, with D perhaps TRBD1 (6 bases). Trimming took off 7 bases at V and 1 base at J, with 13 bases between the two ends. Germline CDR1 reads SQVTM; CDR2 reads ANQGSEA. The CDR3 covers 13 residues. The CDR3 DNA follows: TGCAGCGCATCACAGGGAGGGAACACTGAAGCTTTCTTT. Translation: CSASQGGNTEAFF.

The V and J genes are TRBV3-1 and TRBJ2-5; D is unresolved. The DNA end lines up better with TRBJ2-7; the J call may be wrong. The CDR3 is 14 amino acids. Germline values: CDR1 LGHDT, CDR2 YNNKEL (reference sequence). CDR3 protein: CASSPSLGYDEQYF. CDR3 bases: TGTGCCAGCAGCCCCTCCCTGGGGTACGACGAGCAGTACTTC.

This chain connects TRBV10-3 to TRBJ2-1, with D perhaps assigned TRBD1 or TRBD2 (7 bases each). The CDR3 is 13 amino acids. Germline values: CDR1 ENHRY, CDR2 SYGVKD. With 10 bases removed from V and 9 bases from J, the gap between germline ends came to 19 bases. CDR3 loop: CATSRDSGAEQFF. CDR3 bases: TGTGCCACCTCGCGGGACAGCGGGGCTGAGCAGTTCTTC.

The chain links TRBV20-1 to TRBJ2-6, with D perhaps matching TRBD1 (6 bases). V was shortened by 6 bases and J by 0 bases, with 15 bases between the two germline ends. Looked up from germline, CDR1 is DFQATT and CDR2 is SNEGSKA (reference sequence). This CDR3 is 16 amino acids long. The CDR3 is CSAPGTYFSGANVLTF. CDR3 bases: TGCAGTGCCCCCGGGACATACTTCTCTGGGGCCAACGTCCTGACTTTC.

This clonotype was seen a handful of times. The chain couples TRBV6-5 to TRBJ2-3; perhaps TRBD2 as D (7 bases). The germline V gene has CDR1 MNHEY and CDR2 SVGAGI. Trimming stripped 7 bases from V and 3 bases from J, with 14 bases between. The CDR3 sequence is 14 residues long. This chain's CDR3 is CASKRGGQTDTQYF. In DNA form, the CDR3 reads TGTGCCAGCAAACGCGGGGGACAAACAGATACGCAGTATTTT.

This sequence joins TRBV12-5 and TRBJ2-1; a weak D match, TRBD1 (5 bases). The CDR3 length is 12 residues. Trimming took 6 bases from V and 9 from J, leaving 12 bases between them. Germline V gives CDR1 LGHNT, CDR2 FRNRAP. The CDR3 here is CASGPGGAEQFF. CDR3 in DNA: TGTGCTAGTGGACCAGGTGGGGCTGAGCAGTTCTTC.

V is TRBV20-1 and J is TRBJ2-7, with a possible D match to TRBD1 (7 bases). The V gene's germline CDR1 is DFQATT and CDR2 SNEGSKA (reference sequence). CDR3 length equals 15 residues. Trimming took off 1 base at V and 1 base at J, with 14 bases between the two ends. The CDR3 loop is CSARVGGQVSYEQYF. Here the CDR3 DNA reads TGCAGTGCTAGAGTGGGAGGACAGGTGTCCTACGAGCAGTACTTC.

V is TRBV12-3 or TRBV12-4 and J is TRBJ2-1, with 14 bases fitting TRBD2. V lost 4 bases to trimming and J lost 9 bases; unmatched junction nucleotides: 8. This CDR3 region has 16 residues. The CDR3 DNA reads as TGTGCCAGCAGTTCCCAGGGACTAGCGGGAGTTGGTGAGCAGTTCTTC. Encoded protein: CASSSQGLAGVGEQFF.

The chain links TRBV7-2 to TRBJ1-2; D is undetermined. CDR1 is SGHTA, CDR2 FQGNSA, per germline. This CDR3 has 11 residues. Between the trimmed V and J ends, which lost 4 bases and 10 bases, there was a span of 10 bases. The CDR3 loop reads CASSSSRYYTF. The CDR3 nucleotides read TGTGCCAGCAGCTCCTCCCGCTACTACACCTTC.

This clonotype was found a few times. The chain recombines TRBV20-1 with TRBJ1-1; TRBD1 matches at 9 bases. There are 13 residues in the CDR3. Germline V gene lookup returns CDR1 DFQATT and CDR2 SNEGSKA (reference sequence). V lost 7 bases to trimming and J lost 4 bases; unmatched junction nucleotides: 7. This chain's CDR3 is CSGTPGQGTEAFF. CDR3 coding DNA: TGCAGTGGCACACCGGGACAGGGCACTGAAGCTTTCTTT.

This clonotype came up a few times. CDR3 protein: CASSRTGLNYGYTF. The DNA for the CDR3 is TGTGCCAGCAGTCGGACAGGGTTAAACTATGGCTACACCTTC. The chain joins TRBV6-5 to TRBJ1-2, with 8 bases aligning to TRBD1. V lost 5 bases to trimming and J lost 2 bases; unmatched junction nucleotides: 4. CDR1 is MNHEY, CDR2 SVGAGI, per germline. This CDR3 region has 14 residues.

The chain couples TRBV5-5 to TRBJ2-1; 7 positions match TRBD2. The V gene's germline CDR1 is SGHKS and CDR2 YYEKEE (reference sequence). The junction had 9 bases not matched to a gene; V was cut back by 4 bases and J by 5 bases. The CDR3 covers 15 residues. In DNA, the CDR3 is TGTGCCAGCAGCCAGGCGGGGGTCCCCGACAATGAGCAGTTCTTC. This codes for CASSQAGVPDNEQFF.

The genes are TRBV6-1 and TRBJ2-3; 12 nucleotides line up with TRBD2. After removal of 6 bases from V and 2 bases from J, the junction contained 6 bases not matched to a gene. Per the germline V gene, CDR1 is MNHNS and CDR2 is SASEGT. This CDR3 spans 16 amino acids. CDR3 amino acids: CASRRLAGVITDTQYF. The CDR3 DNA follows: TGTGCCAGCAGGAGACTAGCGGGAGTGATCACAGATACGCAGTATTTT.

This chain's CDR3 is CASSSRLARSYEQYF. The CDR3 DNA reads TGTGCCAGCAGCTCCCGACTCGCGCGGTCCTACGAGCAGTACTTC. The chain joins TRBV7-9 to TRBJ2-7; D is undetermined. The V end was cut by 4 bases, the J end by 1 base, with 14 bases between. The germline gives CDR1 SEHNR, CDR2 FQNEAQ (reference sequence). The CDR3 is 15 residues long.

V usage is TRBV28 and J usage is TRBJ1-2; TRBD1 aligns across 7 bases. Germline V gene data show CDR1 as MDHEN and CDR2 as SYDVKM. The CDR3 runs 15 residues. With 7 bases clipped from V and 4 bases from J, the junction kept 12 bases outside the gene matches. Here the CDR3 reads CASTTSGGGIYGYTF. CDR3 bases: TGTGCCAGCACCACCTCAGGGGGGGGTATCTATGGCTACACCTTC.